The rows below give T cell receptor beta chains drawn from one sample of a study of blood T cells in healthy people across ages. From the 5' RACE reads, TCRdb called clonotypes with MiXCR, one entry per CDR3 protein. The data hold about 1.4 million distinct CDR3 sequences, with around 59% observed a single time. The sequencing input was blood. Receptors were obtained from a man younger than 35 in good health. The CDR3 runs from the conserved cysteine through the conserved F or W. D genes are given only for firm matches. Size values are once, few and many counts, or a class for expanded clones, and some rows have none.

NA	TRBV20-1	NA	TRBJ1-1	TGCAGTGCTGAATCCACCTGGGGGGACTCGAACACTGAAGCTTTCTTT	CSAESTWGDSNTEAFF
NA	TRBV7-9	NA	TRBJ1-1	TGTGCCAGCAGCCCCGGACGCGGGGTGAACACTGAAGCTTTCTTT	CASSPGRGVNTEAFF
NA	TRBV5-6	NA	TRBJ1-1	TGTGCCAGCAGCTTAAAGGGTCGGTTGGACACTGAAGCTTTCTTT	CASSLKGRLDTEAFF
NA	TRBV27	NA	TRBJ2-5	TGTGCCAGCAGTTACTCCCAGGGGACCCAAGAGACCCAGTACTTC	CASSYSQGTQETQYF
NA	TRBV7-9	NA	TRBJ1-2	TGTGCCAGCAGCGGATCAGGGCACTTAAATGGCTACACCTTC	CASSGSGHLNGYTF
few	TRBV10-3	NA	TRBJ1-2	TGTGCCATCAGTGTGGACAGAAGTTATGGCTACACCTTC	CAISVDRSYGYTF
NA	TRBV7-9	TRBD1	TRBJ2-3	TGTGCCAGCAGCCTAATTGAACGGCTCACGGGGACAGATACGCGGTATTTT	CASSLIERLTGTDTRYF
NA	TRBV4-3	TRBD1	TRBJ1-5	TGCGCCAGCAGCCAAATGGCCACAGGGGGAGGCGGTCAGCCCCAGCATTTT	CASSQMATGGGGQPQHF
NA	TRBV4-1	TRBD2	TRBJ2-1	TGCGCCAGCAGCCAAGTAGCGGGGGTCTACAATGAGCAGTTCTTC	CASSQVAGVYNEQFF
NA	TRBV6-5	NA	TRBJ2-7	TGTGCCAGCAGGGTGGGGCTGATGTCTAGTGGTTTCGAGCAGTACTTC	CASRVGLMSSGFEQYF
NA	TRBV6-1	NA	TRBJ2-3	TGTGCCAGCAGCCCACGGAGGGGTCCTTCTGGCACAGATACGCAGTATTTT	CASSPRRGPSGTDTQYF
once	TRBV7-9	NA	TRBJ1-4	TGTGCCAGCAGCTCAACCGGGAGTACCGATGAAAAACTGTTTTTT	CASSSTGSTDEKLFF
NA	TRBV29-1	NA	TRBJ2-7	TGCAGCGTTGAAGATCGGGCAGGGGAGTACTTC	CSVEDRAGEYF
NA	TRBV9	TRBD2	TRBJ2-3	TGTGCCAGCAGCGTATCCTCACCGGGGGGGCCCCCAGATACGCAGTATTTT	CASSVSSPGGPPDTQYF
few	TRBV11-2	TRBD2	TRBJ2-5	TGTGCCAGCAGCACCGGGACTACTGAAGAGACCCAGTACTTC	CASSTGTTEETQYF
NA	TRBV5-6	NA	TRBJ2-7	TGTGCCAGCAGCTCTGTGGCGGCGACCCGGGGCGAGCAGTACTTC	CASSSVAATRGEQYF
NA	TRBV2	NA	TRBJ1-1	TGTGCCAGCAGTGAAGTCGCGAGAACTGAAGCTTTCTTT	CASSEVARTEAFF
NA	TRBV11-2	TRBD1	TRBJ1-1	TGTGCCAGCAGCCAGAATGACAGGGAAGGGAACACTGAAGCTTTCTTT	CASSQNDREGNTEAFF
NA	TRBV4-1	NA	TRBJ1-6	TGCGCCAGCAGCCAAGAAGGAGGGCATTCACCCCTCCACTTT	CASSQEGGHSPLHF
NA	TRBV27	NA	TRBJ1-2	TGTGCCAGCAGCCCCGCGGGAGGGGAATTGGGCTACACCTTC	CASSPAGGELGYTF
few	TRBV4-1	NA	TRBJ2-3	TGCGCCAGCAGCCAAGATATCCAGGGCACAGATACGCAGTATTTT	CASSQDIQGTDTQYF
NA	TRBV20-1	TRBD2	TRBJ2-1	TGCAGTGCTAGTAAACCTAGCGGGAGGGCCAATGAGCAGTTCTTC	CSASKPSGRANEQFF
NA	TRBV4-1	TRBD2	TRBJ2-7	TGCGCCAGCAGCCAAAACCCGGGACTAGGCCCACCCTACGAGCAGTACTTC	CASSQNPGLGPPYEQYF
NA	TRBV6-2/TRBV6-3	NA	TRBJ2-5	TGTGCCAGCAGTTACTCTCGGTCGGCAGGGGATCTCGAAGAGACCCAGTACTTC	CASSYSRSAGDLEETQYF
NA	TRBV12-3/TRBV12-4	NA	TRBJ2-3	TGTGCCAGCAGTTGGGGCACGGGGGCCCAGAATACGCAGTATTTT	CASSWGTGAQNTQYF
NA	TRBV20-1	NA	TRBJ1-2	TGCAGTGCTAGAGATGGAAGCAGTTACTCTGGCTACACCTTC	CSARDGSSYSGYTF
many	TRBV3-1	NA	TRBJ1-5	TGTGCCAGCAGCCAAGAGGGTCAGCCCCAGCATTTT	CASSQEGQPQHF
few	TRBV11-2	NA	TRBJ2-5	TGTGCCAGCAGCTTAGCCCTGGATTCTCAGTACTTC	CASSLALDSQYF
few	TRBV5-1	TRBD1	TRBJ2-1	TGCGCCAGCAGCTTGGCCCCGACAGGGGTCGAGAATGAGCAGTTCTTC	CASSLAPTGVENEQFF
NA	TRBV12-3/TRBV12-4	NA	TRBJ1-2	TGTGCCAGCAGTACCCGGCAGGACTATGGCTACACCTTC	CASSTRQDYGYTF
NA	TRBV7-6	TRBD1	TRBJ2-7	TGTGCCAGCAGCCCGAATTCAGGGGGCTCCGAGCAGTACTTC	CASSPNSGGSEQYF
NA	TRBV20-1	TRBD2	TRBJ2-7	TGCAGTGCTAGAGCAGGGGTCCGAGCGGGAGGGATCTACGAGCAGTACTTC	CSARAGVRAGGIYEQYF
few	TRBV4-1	NA	TRBJ2-1	TGCGCCAGCAGCCAAGAGCGGGGAGGCACCTACAATGAGCAGTTCTTC	CASSQERGGTYNEQFF
NA	TRBV12-3/TRBV12-4	NA	TRBJ1-2	TGTGCCAGCAGTTTCCAGCAGGCCGACTACACCTTC	CASSFQQADYTF
NA	TRBV12-3/TRBV12-4	TRBD1	TRBJ1-2	TGTGCCAGCAGTGGGACAGGGAGAGGGGTTGGCTATGGCTACACCTTC	CASSGTGRGVGYGYTF
many	TRBV5-1	TRBD2	TRBJ2-1	TGCGCCAGCAGCTTGACTAGCGGGTCCTACAATGAGCAGTTCTTC	CASSLTSGSYNEQFF
NA	TRBV11-1	NA	TRBJ1-1	TGTGCCAGCAGCTCCAAGACAGGACGGAGCGCTGAAGCTTTCTTT	CASSSKTGRSAEAFF
once	TRBV5-4	NA	TRBJ2-3	TGTGCCAGCAGCTTGACGTCCCTCCCTTCCACAGATACGCAGTATTTT	CASSLTSLPSTDTQYF
NA	TRBV7-2	NA	TRBJ2-4	TGTGCCAGCAGCTTTATCAAGCTGCCCAAAAACATTCAGTACTTC	CASSFIKLPKNIQYF
few	TRBV9	NA	TRBJ1-4	TGTGCCAGCAGCCCCGGGCCATCCGCTAATGAAAAACTGTTTTTT	CASSPGPSANEKLFF
once	TRBV7-9	TRBD1	TRBJ1-2	TGTGCCAGCCTTGGGACAGGGGGATTCTTCGACTATGGCTACACCTTC	CASLGTGGFFDYGYTF
NA	TRBV10-1	TRBD1	TRBJ2-5	TGCGCCAGCAGTGACCCGGACAGGGGGCTGGGAGAGACCCAGTACTTC	CASSDPDRGLGETQYF
NA	TRBV6-5	NA	TRBJ1-1	TGTGCCAGCAGTCCCCTTGTGGGGAACACTGAAGCTTTCTTT	CASSPLVGNTEAFF
NA	TRBV7-8	NA	TRBJ1-2	TGTGCCAGCAGCTTCCTTAGGTTGGAGTTTTCCTATGGCTACACCTTC	CASSFLRLEFSYGYTF
NA	TRBV2	NA	TRBJ2-3	TGTGCCAGCACTCTAGCGACTCGACGAGATACGCAGTATTTT	CASTLATRRDTQYF
once	TRBV29-1	NA	TRBJ1-5	TGCAGCGCGGGGCCAGGGCCCAATCAGCCCCAGCATTTT	CSAGPGPNQPQHF